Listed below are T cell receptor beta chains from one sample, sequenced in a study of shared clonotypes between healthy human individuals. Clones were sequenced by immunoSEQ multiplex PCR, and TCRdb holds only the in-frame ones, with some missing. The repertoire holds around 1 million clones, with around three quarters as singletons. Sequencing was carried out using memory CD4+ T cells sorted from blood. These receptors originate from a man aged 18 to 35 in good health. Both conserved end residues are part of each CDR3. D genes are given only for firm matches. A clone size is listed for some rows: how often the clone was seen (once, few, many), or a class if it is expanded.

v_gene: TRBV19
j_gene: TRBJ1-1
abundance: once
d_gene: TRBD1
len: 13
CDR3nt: TGTGCCAGCCGACAGGGATGGGACACTGAAGCTTTCTTT
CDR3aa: CASRQGWDTEAFF

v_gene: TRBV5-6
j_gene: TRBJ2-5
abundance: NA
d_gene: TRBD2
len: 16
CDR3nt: TGTGCCAGCAGCTCCTACCGAATGAAGGGAGGGGAGACCCAGTACTTC
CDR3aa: CASSSYRMKGGETQYF

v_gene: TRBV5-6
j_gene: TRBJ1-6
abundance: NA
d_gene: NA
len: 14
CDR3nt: TGTGCCAGCAGATTCGGCAGGGGTAATTCACCCCTCCACTTT
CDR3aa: CASRFGRGNSPLHF

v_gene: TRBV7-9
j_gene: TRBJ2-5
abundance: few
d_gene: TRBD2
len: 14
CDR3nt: TGTGCCAGCAGCTTACTCGCGGGAGGGGAGACCCAGTACTTC
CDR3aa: CASSLLAGGETQYF

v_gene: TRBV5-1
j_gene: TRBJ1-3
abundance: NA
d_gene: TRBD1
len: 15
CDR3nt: TGCGCCAGCAAGGGGGACAGTCACTCTGGAAACACCATATATTTT
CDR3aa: CASKGDSHSGNTIYF

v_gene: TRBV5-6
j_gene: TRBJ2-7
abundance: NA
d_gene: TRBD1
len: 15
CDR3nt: TGTGCCAGCAGCTCCAACAGGGGGGCGTCCTACGAGCAGTACTTC
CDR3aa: CASSSNRGASYEQYF

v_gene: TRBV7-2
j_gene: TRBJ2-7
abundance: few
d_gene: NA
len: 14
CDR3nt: TGTGCCAGCAGCCCCAGCCCGACTGCCAACGAGCAGTACTTC
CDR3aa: CASSPSPTANEQYF

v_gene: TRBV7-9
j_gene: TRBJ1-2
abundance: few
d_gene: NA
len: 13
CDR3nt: TGTGCCAGCGGACCGGAAAACTCCTATGGCTACACCTTC
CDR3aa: CASGPENSYGYTF

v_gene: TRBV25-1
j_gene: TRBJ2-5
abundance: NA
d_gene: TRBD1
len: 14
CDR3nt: TGTGCCAGCAGTGAACCAGGGACAGAAGAGACCCAGTACTTC
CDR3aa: CASSEPGTEETQYF

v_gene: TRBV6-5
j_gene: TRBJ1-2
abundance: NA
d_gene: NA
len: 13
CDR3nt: TGTGCCAGCAGTACCCTTTCGGGGGGTGGCTACACCTTC
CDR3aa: CASSTLSGGGYTF

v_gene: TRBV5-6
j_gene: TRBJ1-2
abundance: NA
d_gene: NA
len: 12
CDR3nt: TGTGCCAGCAGCCGGATTATGGGGGGCTACACCTTC
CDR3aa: CASSRIMGGYTF

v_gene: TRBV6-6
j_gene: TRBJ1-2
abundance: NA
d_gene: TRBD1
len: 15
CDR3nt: TGTGCCAGCAGTTACCCGACAGGGGGTAACTATGGCTACACCTTC
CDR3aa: CASSYPTGGNYGYTF

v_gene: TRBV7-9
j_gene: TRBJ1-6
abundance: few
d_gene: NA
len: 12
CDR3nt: TGTGCCAGCAGCGGCACAGACTCACCCCTCCACTTT
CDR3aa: CASSGTDSPLHF

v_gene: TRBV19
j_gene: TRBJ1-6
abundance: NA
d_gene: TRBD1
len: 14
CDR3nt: TGTGCCAGCCACTCCGGGACAGGGGGGTCACCCCTCCACTTT
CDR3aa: CASHSGTGGSPLHF

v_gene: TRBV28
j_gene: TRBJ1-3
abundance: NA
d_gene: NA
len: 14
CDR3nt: TGTGCCAGCAACCACAGGAGTAGTGGAAACACCATATATTTT
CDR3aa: CASNHRSSGNTIYF

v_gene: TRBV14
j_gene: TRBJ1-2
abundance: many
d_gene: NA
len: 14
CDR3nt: TGTGCCAGCAGCCAAGATAAGGCAGGGTATGGCTACACCTTC
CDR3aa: CASSQDKAGYGYTF

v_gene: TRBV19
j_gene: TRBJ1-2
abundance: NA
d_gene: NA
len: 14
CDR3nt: TGTGCCAGTAGTATCGGGGGCATAAACTATGGCTACACCTTC
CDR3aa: CASSIGGINYGYTF

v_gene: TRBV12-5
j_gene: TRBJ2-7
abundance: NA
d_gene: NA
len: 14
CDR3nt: TGTGCTAGTGGTCCCGGTGGGATTTACTACGAGCAGTACTTC
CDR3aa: CASGPGGIYYEQYF

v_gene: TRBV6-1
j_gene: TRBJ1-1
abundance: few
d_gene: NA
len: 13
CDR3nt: TGTGCCAGCAGTAGGTCCTTGAACACTGAAGCTTTCTTT
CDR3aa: CASSRSLNTEAFF

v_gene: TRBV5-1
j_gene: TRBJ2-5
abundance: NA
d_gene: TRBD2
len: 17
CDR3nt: TGCGCCAGCAGCTTGACCCCCTCGCGGGGGGGCCCAGAGACCCAGTACTTC
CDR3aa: CASSLTPSRGGPETQYF

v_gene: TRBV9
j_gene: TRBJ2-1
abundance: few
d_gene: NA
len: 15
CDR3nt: TGTGCCAGCAGCGGCCAGCGTAGATCCTACAATGAGCAGTTCTTC
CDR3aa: CASSGQRRSYNEQFF

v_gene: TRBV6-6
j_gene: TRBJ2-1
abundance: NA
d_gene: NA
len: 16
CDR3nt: TGTGCCAGCAGCCAAGAAGGCGGGACCTGGGACAATGAGCAGTTCTTC
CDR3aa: CASSQEGGTWDNEQFF

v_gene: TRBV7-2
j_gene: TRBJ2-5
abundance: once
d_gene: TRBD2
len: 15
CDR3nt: TGTGCCAGCAGCTTACGGGGGACTAGCGGGGAGACCCAGTACTTC
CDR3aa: CASSLRGTSGETQYF

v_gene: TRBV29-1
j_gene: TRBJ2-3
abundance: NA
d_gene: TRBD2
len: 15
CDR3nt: TGCAGCGTTGTGGGACTAGCGGGAAGGACAGATACGCAGTATTTT
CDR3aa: CSVVGLAGRTDTQYF

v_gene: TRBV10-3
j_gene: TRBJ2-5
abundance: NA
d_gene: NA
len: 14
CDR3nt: TGTGCCATCAGTGAGTCGGGGACGTTAGAGACCCAGTACTTC
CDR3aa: CAISESGTLETQYF

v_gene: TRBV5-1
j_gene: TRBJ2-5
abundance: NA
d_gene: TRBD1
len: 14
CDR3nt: TGCGCCAGCAGTGGGGGGACAGGGTCCGAGGCCCAGTACTTC
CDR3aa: CASSGGTGSEAQYF

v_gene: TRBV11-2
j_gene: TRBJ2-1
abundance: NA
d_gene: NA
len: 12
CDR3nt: TGTGCCAGCAGCTTAAATCGGGGCGAGCAGTTCTTC
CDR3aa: CASSLNRGEQFF

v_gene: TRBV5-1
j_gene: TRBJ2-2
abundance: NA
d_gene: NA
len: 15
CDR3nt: TGCGCCAGCAGCTTGGGAAGTCTCGAAGGCGGGGAGCTGTTTTTT
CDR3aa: CASSLGSLEGGELFF

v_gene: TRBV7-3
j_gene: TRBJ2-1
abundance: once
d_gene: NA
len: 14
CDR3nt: TGTGCCAGCTCCTCAGGGTCGGGTTACAATGAGCAGTTCTTC
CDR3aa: CASSSGSGYNEQFF

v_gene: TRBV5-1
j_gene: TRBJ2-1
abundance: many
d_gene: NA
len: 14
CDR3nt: TGCGCCAGCAGCTTCGGGACGGGAGTAGGTGAGCAGTTCTTC
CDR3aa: CASSFGTGVGEQFF

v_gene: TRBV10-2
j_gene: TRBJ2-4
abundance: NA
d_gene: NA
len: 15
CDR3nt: TGCGCCAGCAGTGAAGGGTCCCAAGCCAAAAACATTCAGTACTTC
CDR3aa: CASSEGSQAKNIQYF

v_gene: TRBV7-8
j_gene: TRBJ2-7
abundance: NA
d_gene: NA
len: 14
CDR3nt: TGTGCCAGCAGCCCCCGGGCCCTCCGGGACGAGCAGTACTTC
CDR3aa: CASSPRALRDEQYF

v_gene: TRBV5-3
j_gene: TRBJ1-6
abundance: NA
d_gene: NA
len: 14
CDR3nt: TGTGCCAGAAGCTTGAGGCCAAGGAATTCACCCCTCCACTTT
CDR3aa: CARSLRPRNSPLHF

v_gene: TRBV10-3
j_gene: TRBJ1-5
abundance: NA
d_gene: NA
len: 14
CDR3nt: TGTGCCATCCGCTCCGGGGCGCTGGGCCAGCCCCAGCATTTT
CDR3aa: CAIRSGALGQPQHF

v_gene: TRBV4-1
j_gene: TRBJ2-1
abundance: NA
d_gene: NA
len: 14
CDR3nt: TGCGCCAGCAGCCAACCGCGGACGGGCAGAGAGCAGTTCTTC
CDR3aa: CASSQPRTGREQFF

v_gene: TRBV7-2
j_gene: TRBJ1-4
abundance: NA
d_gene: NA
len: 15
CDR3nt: TGTGCCAGCAGCCCCTCAGGGACCCTGAATGAAAAACTGTTTTTT
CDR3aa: CASSPSGTLNEKLFF

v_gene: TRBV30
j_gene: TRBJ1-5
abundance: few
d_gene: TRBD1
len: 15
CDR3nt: TGTGCCTGGAGTGTTGGGGGACAGACTAATCAGCCCCAGCATTTT
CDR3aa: CAWSVGGQTNQPQHF

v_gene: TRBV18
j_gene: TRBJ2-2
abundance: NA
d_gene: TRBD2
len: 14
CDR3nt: TGTGCCAGCCGGGACTACTCAAACACCGGGGAGCTGTTTTTT
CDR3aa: CASRDYSNTGELFF

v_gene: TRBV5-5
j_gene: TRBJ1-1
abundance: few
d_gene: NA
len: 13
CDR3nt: TGTGCCAGCAGCTTTACGGCGAACACTGAAGCTTTCTTT
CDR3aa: CASSFTANTEAFF

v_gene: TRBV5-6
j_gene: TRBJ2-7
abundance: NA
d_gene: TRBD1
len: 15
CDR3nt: TGTGCCAGCAGCCCGGGACAGGGGGCTTACTACGAGCAGTACTTC
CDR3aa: CASSPGQGAYYEQYF

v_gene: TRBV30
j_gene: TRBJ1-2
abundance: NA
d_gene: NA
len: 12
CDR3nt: TGTGCCTGTATGAAGATCAGCTATGGCTACACCTTC
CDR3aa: CACMKISYGYTF

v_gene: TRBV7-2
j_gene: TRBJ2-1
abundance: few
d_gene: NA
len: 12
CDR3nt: TGTGCCAGCAGCCTACGGACGGGTGAGCAGTTCTTC
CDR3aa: CASSLRTGEQFF

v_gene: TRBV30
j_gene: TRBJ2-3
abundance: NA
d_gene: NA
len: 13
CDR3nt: TGTGCCTCCTCTCGGGGATACACAGATACGCAGTATTTT
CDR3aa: CASSRGYTDTQYF

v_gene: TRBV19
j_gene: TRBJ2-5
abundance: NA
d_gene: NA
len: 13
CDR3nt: TGTGCCAGTAGTAAAATAGAGGGAGAGACCCAGTACTTC
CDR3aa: CASSKIEGETQYF

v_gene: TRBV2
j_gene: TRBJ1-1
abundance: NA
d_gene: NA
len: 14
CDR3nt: TGTGCCAGCATGGGATGGGGATCGAACACTGAAGCTTTCTTT
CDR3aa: CASMGWGSNTEAFF

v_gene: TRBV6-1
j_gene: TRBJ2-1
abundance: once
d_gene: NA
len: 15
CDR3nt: TGTGCCAGCAGTCTACTGATTGGGATGGACAATGAGCAGTTCTTC
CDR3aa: CASSLLIGMDNEQFF

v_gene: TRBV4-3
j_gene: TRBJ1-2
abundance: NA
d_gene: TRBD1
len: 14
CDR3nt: TGCGCCAGCAGCCAAGGTGCAGGGGGCTATGGCTACACCTTC
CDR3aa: CASSQGAGGYGYTF

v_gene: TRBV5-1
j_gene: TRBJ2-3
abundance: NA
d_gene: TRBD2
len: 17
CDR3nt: TGCGCCAGCAGCTTGGGAGCCCTAGCGGGGAACACAGATACGCAGTATTTT
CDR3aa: CASSLGALAGNTDTQYF

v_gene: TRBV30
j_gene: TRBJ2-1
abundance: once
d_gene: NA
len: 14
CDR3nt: TGTGCCTGGAGACCCCGGGCCCTAGGGGGTGAGCAGTTCTTC
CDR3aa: CAWRPRALGGEQFF

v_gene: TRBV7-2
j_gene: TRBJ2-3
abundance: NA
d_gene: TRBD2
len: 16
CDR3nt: TGTGCCAGCAGCCCTACGACTAGCCTGCTCACAGATACGCAGTATTTT
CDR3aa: CASSPTTSLLTDTQYF

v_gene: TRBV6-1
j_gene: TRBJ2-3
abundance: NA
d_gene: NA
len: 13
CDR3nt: TGTGCCAGCAAGGCAGGAAGCGCAGATACGCAGTATTTT
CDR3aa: CASKAGSADTQYF

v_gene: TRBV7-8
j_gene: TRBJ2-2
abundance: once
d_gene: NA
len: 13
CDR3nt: TGTGCCAGCAGCTTCTTGGGCACCGGGGAGCTGTTTTTT
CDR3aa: CASSFLGTGELFF

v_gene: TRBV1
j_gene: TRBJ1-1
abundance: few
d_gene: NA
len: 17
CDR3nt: TGCACCAGCAGCCAACATCGTGTTTGGGGGACTAACACTGAAGCTTTCTTT
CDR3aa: CTSSQHRVWGTNTEAFF

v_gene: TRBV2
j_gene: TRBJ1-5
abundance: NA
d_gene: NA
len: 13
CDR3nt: TGTGCCAGCAGACAGGGCCCCGATCAGCCCCAGCATTTT
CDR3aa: CASRQGPDQPQHF